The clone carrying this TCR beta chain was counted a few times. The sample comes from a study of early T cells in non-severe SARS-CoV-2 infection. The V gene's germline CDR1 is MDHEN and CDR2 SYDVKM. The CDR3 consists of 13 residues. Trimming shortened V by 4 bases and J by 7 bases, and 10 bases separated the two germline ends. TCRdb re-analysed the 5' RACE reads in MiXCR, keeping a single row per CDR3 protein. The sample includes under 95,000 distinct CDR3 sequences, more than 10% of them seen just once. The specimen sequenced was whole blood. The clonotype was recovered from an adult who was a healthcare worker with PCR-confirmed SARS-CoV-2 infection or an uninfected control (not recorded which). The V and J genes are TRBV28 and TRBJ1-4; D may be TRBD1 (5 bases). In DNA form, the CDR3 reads TGTGCCAGCAGTTGGGGCGGGGGTGAAAAACTGTTTTTT. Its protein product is CASSWGGGEKLFF.